This T cell receptor (beta chain) was recorded in a study of early stage breast cancer tumors. Turning to the study itself: Roughly 9.4-fold was the mean read coverage per sample. Study findings and constraints: Functional markers like CD4, CD8 and FOXP3 were missed in bulk sequencing. Tumors had approximately 2.7-fold higher T cell density than normal breast. Tumor and normal breast were distinguished via blood comparison in about 90% of the 16 patients.

With respect to this clone: Antigen unknown.

Germline CDR1 and CDR2: MGHRA and YSYEKL. The V and J ends lost 4 bases and 0 bases, in that order; junction bases with no gene match: 14. The CDR3 is 21 residues long. TCRdb's copy holds only in-frame clones and misses some; the assay was immunoSEQ multiplex PCR. Of tens of thousands of clones listed, approximately 80% are singletons. The sequencing sample was made of blood. The source is a person aged 45 to 59 with breast cancer. This chain uses TRBV4-1 with TRBJ2-6; 11 bases map to TRBD2. The CDR3 region has the DNA TGCGCCAGCAGCCTTAAGGGGCTAGCGGGGGGCGAGAGCTCTGGGGCCAACGTCCTGACTTTC. It translates to CASSLKGLAGGESSGANVLTF.